In this sample, the clone carrying this TCR beta chain turned up a few times. These data come from a study of blood T cells in healthy people across ages. Combining a sample-barcoded 5' primer with a J-beta primer mix, a second PCR ran for roughly 6 to 12 cycles. TCRdb used MiXCR to reprocess the 5' RACE reads, holding one entry per CDR3 protein. Found here are 380,000 or so distinct CDR3 sequences, approximately 51% of them singletons; the top ten hold about 54%. CDR3 length: 11 amino acids. The germline gives CDR1 SNHLY, CDR2 FYNNEI. The TCR was taken from a man aged 60-69 years in good health. The gene calls are TRBV2 and TRBJ2-7; D unresolved. The J call is doubtful: the DNA matches TRBJ2-5 better. Sequences were obtained from blood. The CDR3 sequence: CASSAKGTQYF. The DNA for the CDR3 is TGTGCCAGCAGTGCGAAGGGGACCCAGTACTTC.